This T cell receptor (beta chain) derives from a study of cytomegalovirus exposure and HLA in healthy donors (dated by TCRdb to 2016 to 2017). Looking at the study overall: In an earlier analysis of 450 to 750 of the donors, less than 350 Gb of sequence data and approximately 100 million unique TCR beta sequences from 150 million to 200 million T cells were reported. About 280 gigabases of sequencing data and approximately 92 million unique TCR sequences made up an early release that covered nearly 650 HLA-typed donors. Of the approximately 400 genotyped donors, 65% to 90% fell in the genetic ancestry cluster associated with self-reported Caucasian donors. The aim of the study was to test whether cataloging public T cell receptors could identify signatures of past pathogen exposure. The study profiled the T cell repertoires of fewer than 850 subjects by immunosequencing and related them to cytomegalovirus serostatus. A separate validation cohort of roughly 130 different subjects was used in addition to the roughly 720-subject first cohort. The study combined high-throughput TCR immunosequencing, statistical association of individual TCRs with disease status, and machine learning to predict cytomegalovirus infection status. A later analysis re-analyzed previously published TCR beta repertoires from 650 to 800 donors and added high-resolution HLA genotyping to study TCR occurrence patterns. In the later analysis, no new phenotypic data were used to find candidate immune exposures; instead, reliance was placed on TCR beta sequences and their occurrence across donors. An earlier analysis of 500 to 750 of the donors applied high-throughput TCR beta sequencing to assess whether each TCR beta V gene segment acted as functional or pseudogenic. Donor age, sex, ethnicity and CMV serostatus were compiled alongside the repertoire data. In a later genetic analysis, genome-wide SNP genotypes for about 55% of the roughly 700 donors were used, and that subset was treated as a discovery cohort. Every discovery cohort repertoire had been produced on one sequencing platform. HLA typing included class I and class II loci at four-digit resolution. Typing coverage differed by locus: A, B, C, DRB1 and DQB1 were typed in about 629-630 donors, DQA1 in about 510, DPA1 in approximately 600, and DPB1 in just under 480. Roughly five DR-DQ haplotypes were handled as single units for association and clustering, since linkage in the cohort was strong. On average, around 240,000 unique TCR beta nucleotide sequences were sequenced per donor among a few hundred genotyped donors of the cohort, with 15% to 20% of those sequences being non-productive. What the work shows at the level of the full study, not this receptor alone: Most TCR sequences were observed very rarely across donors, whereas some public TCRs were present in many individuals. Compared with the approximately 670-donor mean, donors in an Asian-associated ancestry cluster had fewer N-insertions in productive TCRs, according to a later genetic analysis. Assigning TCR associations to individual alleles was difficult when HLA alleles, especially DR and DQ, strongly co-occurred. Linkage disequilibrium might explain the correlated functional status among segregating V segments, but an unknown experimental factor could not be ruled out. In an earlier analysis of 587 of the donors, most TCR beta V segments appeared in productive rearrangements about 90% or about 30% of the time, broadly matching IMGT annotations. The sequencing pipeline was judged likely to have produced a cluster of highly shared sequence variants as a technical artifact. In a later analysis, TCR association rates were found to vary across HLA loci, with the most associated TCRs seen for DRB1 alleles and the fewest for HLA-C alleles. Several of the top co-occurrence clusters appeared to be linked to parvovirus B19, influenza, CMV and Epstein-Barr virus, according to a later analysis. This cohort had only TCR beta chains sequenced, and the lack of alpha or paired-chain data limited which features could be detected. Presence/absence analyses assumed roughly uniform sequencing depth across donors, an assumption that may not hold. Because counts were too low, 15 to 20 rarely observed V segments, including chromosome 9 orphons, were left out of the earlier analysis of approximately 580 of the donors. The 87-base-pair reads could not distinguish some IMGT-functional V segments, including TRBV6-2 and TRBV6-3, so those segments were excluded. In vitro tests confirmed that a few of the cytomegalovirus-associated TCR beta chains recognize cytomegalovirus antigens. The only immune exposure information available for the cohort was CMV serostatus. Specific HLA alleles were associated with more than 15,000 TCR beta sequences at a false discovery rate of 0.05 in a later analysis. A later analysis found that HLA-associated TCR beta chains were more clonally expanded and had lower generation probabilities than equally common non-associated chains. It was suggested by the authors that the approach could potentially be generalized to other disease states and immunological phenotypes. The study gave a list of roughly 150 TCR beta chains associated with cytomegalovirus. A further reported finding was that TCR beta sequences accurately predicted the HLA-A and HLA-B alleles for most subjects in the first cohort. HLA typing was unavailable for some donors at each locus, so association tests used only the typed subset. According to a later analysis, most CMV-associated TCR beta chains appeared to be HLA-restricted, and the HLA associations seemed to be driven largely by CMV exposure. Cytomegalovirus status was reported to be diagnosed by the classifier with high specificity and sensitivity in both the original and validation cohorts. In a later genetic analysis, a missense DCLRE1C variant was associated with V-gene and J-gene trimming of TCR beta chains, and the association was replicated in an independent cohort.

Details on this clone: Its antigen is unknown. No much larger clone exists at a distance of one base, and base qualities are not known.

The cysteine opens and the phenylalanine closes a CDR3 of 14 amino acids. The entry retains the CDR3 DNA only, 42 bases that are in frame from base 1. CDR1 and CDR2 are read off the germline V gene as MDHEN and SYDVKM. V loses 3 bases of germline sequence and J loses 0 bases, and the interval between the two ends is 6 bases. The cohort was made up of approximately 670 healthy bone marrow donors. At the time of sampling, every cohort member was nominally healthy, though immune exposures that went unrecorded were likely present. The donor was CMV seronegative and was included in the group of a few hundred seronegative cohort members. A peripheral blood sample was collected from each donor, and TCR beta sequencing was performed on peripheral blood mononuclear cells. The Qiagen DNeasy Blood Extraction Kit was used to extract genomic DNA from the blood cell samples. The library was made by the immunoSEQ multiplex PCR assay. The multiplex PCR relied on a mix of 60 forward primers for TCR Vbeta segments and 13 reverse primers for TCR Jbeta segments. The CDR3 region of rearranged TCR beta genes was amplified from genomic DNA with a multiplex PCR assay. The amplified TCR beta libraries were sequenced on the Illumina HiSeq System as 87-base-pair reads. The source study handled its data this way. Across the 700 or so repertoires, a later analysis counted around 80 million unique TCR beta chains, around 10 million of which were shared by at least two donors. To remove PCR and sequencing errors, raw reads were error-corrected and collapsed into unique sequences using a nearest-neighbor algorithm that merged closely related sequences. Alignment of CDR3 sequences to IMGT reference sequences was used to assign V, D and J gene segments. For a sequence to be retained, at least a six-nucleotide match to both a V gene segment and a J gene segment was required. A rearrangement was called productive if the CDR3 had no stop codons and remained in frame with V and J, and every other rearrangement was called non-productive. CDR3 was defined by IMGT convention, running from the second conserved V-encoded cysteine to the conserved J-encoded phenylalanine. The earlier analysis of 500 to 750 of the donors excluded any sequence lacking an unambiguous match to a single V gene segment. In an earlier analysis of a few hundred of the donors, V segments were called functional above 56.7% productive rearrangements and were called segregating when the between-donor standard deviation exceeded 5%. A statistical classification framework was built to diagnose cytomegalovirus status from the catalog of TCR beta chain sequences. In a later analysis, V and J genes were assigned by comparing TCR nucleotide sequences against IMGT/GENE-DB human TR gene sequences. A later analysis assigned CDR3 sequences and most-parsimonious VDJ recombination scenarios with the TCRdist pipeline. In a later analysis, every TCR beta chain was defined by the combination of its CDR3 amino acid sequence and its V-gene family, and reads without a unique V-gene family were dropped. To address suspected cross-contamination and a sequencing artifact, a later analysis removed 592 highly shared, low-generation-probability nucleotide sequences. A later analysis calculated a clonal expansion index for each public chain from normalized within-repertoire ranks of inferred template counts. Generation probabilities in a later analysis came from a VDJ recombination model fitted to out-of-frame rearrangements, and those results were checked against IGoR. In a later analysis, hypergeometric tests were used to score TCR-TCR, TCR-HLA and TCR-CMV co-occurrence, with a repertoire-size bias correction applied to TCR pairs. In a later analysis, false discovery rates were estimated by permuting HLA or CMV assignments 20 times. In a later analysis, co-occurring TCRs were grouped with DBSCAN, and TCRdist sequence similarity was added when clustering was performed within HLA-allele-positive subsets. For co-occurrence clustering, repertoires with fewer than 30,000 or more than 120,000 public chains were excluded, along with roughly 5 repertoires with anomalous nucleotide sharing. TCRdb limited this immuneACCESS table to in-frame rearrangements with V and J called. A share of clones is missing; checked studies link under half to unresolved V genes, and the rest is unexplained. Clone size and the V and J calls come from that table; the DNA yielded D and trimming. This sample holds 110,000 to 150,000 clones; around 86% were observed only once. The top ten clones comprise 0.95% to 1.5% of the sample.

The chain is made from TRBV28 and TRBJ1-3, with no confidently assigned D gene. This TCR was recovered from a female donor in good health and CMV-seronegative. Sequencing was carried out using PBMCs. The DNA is TGTGCCAGCAGTTTGAGTCGCTCTGGAAACACCATATATTTT. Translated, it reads CASSLSRSGNTIYF.